The 3 T cell receptor beta chains presented below share a single source sample, sequenced in a study of T cell changes during pregnancy in multiple sclerosis. The assay was immunoSEQ multiplex PCR, and TCRdb's table has in-frame clones only and misses some. The table shows tens of thousands of clones, with 92% occurring only once. The sample in question was peripheral blood, obtained in the first trimester of pregnancy. The receptor source for this set is a female donor with multiple sclerosis, enrolled in a pregnancy study.

This clone was recorded only once. V usage is TRBV28 and J usage is TRBJ2-7; D possibly corresponds to TRBD2 (5 bases). This CDR3 comprises 14 residues. Germline CDR1 is MDHEN and CDR2 is SYDVKM. Trimming shortened V by 5 bases and J by 2 bases, and 13 bases separated the two germline ends. DNA for the CDR3: TGTGCCAGCAGTCTTGAGGGTACCGCCTACGAGCAGTACTTC. Translation: CASSLEGTAYEQYF.

The rearrangement joins TRBV2 to TRBJ2-7, with unresolved D. The CDR3 loop spans 11 amino acids. Per the germline V gene, CDR1 is SNHLY and CDR2 is FYNNEI. Trimming pared 5 bases from V and 3 bases from J, leaving 5 bases between. The CDR3 DNA follows: TGTGCCAGCAGTCCCTACTACGAGCAGTACTTC. It translates to CASSPYYEQYF.

This chain links TRBV7-9 with TRBJ1-2; perhaps TRBD1 as D (5 bases). The CDR3 loop spans 17 amino acids. Germline loops: CDR1 SEHNR, CDR2 FQNEAQ (reference sequence). Trimming left V 5 bases short and J 8 bases short, with 27 bases between. The CDR3 is CASSTGTPPGRAGGYTF. CDR3 bases: TGTGCCAGCAGCACCGGCACCCCCCCCGGCAGGGCTGGAGGCTACACCTTC.